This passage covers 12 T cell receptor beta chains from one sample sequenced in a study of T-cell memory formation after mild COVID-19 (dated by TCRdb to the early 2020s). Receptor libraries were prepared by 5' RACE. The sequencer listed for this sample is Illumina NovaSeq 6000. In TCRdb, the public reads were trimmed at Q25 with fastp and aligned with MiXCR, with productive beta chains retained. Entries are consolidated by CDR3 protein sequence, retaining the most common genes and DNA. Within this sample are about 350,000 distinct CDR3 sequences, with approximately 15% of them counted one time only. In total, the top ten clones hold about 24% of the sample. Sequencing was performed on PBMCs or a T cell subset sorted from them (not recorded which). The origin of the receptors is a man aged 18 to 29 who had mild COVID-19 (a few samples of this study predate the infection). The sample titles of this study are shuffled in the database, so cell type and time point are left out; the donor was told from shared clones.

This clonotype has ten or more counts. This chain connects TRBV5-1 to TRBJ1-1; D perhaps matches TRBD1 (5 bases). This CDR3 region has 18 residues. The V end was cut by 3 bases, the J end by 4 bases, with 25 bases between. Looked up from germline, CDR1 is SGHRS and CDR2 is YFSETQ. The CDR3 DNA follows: TGCGCCAGCAGCTACTCCGGGTCCGCCAGTGTTGGGGCCACTGAAGCTTTCTTT. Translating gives CASSYSGSASVGATEAFF.

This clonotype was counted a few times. The CDR3 DNA follows: TGTGCCAGCAGCGCAATCTCGGGGGCCTACGAGCAGTACTTC. As protein: CASSAISGAYEQYF. This sequence joins TRBV9 and TRBJ2-7; TRBD2 is a possible D gene (6 bases). The V gene's germline CDR1 is SGDLS and CDR2 YYNGEE. The CDR3 extends over 14 amino acids. V gave up 3 bases and J gave up 2 bases, with 12 bases separating them.

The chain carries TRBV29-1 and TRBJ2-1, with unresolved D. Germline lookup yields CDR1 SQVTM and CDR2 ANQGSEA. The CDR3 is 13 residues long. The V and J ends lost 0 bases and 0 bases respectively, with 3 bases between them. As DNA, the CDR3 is TGCAGCGTTGAAGACAACTCCTACAATGAGCAGTTCTTC. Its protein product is CSVEDNSYNEQFF.

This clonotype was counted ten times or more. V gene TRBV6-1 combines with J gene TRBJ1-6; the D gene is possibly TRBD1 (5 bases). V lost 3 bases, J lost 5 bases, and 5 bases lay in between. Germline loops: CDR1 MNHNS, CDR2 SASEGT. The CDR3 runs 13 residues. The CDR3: CASSDRDNSPLHF. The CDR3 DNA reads TGTGCCAGCAGTGACAGGGATAATTCACCCCTCCACTTT.

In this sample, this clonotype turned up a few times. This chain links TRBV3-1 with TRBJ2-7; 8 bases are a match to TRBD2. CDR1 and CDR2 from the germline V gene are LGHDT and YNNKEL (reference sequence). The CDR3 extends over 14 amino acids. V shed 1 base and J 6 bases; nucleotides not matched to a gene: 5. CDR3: CASSQVRTSSEQYF. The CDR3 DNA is TGTGCCAGCAGCCAAGTGAGGACTAGCTCCGAGCAGTACTTC.

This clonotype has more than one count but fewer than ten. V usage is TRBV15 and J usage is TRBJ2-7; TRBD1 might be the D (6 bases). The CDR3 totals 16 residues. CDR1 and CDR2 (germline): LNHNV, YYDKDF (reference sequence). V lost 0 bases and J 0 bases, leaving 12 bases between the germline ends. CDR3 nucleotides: TGTGCCACCAGCAGAGATCAGGGACACATCTCCTACGAGCAGTACTTC. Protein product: CATSRDQGHISYEQYF.

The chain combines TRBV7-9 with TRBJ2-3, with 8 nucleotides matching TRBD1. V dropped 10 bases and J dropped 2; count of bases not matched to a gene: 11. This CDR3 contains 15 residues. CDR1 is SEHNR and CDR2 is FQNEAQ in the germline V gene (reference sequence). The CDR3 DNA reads TGTGCCACCATAAAACCGGGACAGGTCACAGATACGCAGTATTTT. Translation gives CATIKPGQVTDTQYF.

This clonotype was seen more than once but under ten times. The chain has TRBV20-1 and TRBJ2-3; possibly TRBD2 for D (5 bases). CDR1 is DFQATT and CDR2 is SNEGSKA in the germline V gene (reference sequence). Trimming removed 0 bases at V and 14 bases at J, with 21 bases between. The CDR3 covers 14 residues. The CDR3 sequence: CSARDRVGATLLYF. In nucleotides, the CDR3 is TGCAGTGCTAGAGATCGGGTGGGAGCGACCCTCCTGTATTTT.

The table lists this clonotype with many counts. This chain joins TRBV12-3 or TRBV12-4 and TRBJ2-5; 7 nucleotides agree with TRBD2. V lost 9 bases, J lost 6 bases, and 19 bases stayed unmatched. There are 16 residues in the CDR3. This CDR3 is CARTDPGLVAIKTQYF. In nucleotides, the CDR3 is TGTGCCAGAACAGACCCCGGACTAGTAGCGATAAAGACCCAGTACTTC.

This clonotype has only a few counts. The CDR3 loop is CASRLRPTVDPYEQYF. The CDR3 DNA reads as TGCGCCAGCAGGTTGCGGCCGACAGTGGACCCTTACGAGCAGTACTTC. V usage is TRBV5-1 and J usage is TRBJ2-7; TRBD1 might be the D (5 bases). The germline CDR1 and CDR2 sequences are SGHRS and YFSETQ. The CDR3 loop spans 16 amino acids. With 5 bases removed from V and 4 bases from J, the gap between germline ends came to 22 bases.

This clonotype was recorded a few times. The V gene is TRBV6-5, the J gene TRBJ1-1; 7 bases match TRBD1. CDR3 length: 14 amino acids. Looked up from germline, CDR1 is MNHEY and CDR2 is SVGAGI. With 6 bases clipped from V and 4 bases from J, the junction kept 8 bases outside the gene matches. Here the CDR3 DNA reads TGTGCCAGCAGCTATACTGACAGGGTCACTGAAGCTTTCTTT. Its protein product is CASSYTDRVTEAFF.

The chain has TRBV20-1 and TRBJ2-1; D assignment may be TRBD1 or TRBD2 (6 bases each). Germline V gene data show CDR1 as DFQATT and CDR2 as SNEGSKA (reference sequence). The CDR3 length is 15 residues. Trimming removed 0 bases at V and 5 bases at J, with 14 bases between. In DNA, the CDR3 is TGCAGTGCTAGAGATCCGACGGGGGCCCACAATGAGCAGTTCTTC. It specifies CSARDPTGAHNEQFF.